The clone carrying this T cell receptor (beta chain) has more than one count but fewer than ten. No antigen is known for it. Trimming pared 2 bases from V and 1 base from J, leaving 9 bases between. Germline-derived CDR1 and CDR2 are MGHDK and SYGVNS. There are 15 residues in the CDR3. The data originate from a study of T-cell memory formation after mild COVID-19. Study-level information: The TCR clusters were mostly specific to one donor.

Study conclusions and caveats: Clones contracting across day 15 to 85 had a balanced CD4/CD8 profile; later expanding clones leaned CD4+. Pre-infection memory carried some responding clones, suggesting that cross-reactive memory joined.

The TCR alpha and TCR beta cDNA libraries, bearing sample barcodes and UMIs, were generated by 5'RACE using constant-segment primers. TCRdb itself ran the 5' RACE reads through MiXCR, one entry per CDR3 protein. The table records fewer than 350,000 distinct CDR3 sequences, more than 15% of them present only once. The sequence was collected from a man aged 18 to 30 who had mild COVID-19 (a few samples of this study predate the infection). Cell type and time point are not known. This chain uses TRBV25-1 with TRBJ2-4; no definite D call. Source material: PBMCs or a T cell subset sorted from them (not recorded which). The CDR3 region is CASSEPGSAKNIQYF. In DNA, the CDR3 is TGTGCCAGCAGTGAACCGGGCAGTGCCAAAAACATTCAGTACTTC. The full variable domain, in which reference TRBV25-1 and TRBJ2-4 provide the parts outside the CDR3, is EADIYQTPRYLVIGTGKKITLECSQTMGHDKMYWYQQDPGMELHLIHYSYGVNSTEKGDLSSESTVSRIRTEHFPLTLESARPSHTSQYLCASSEPGSAKNIQYFGAGTRLSVL.